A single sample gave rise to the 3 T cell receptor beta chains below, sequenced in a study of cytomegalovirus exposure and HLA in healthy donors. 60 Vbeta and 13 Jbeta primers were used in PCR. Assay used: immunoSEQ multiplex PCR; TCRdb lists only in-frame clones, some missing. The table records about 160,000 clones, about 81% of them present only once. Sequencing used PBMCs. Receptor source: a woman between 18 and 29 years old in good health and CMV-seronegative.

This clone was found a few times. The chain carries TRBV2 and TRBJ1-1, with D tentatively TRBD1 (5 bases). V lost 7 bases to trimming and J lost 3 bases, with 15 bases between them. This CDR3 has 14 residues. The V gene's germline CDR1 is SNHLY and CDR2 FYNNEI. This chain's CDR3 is CASKGYLGDTEAFF. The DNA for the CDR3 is TGTGCCAGCAAGGGCTACTTAGGGGACACTGAAGCTTTCTTT.

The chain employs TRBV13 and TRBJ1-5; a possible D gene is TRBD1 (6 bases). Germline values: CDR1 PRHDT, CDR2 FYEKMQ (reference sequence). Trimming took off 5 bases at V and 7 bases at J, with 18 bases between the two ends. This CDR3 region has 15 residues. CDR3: CASSRSDRLSQPQHF. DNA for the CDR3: TGTGCCAGCAGCCGAAGCGACAGGCTTAGCCAGCCCCAGCATTTT.

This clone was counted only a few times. The CDR3 here is CASSQDMGGAFF. The CDR3 nucleotides are TGTGCCAGCAGCCAAGATATGGGAGGAGCTTTCTTT. The chain employs TRBV11-2 and TRBJ1-1; no clear D gene. Germline V gene data show CDR1 as SGHAT and CDR2 as FQNNGV. The CDR3 is made up of 12 amino acids. V dropped 5 bases and J dropped 10 bases, with 14 bases sitting between them.